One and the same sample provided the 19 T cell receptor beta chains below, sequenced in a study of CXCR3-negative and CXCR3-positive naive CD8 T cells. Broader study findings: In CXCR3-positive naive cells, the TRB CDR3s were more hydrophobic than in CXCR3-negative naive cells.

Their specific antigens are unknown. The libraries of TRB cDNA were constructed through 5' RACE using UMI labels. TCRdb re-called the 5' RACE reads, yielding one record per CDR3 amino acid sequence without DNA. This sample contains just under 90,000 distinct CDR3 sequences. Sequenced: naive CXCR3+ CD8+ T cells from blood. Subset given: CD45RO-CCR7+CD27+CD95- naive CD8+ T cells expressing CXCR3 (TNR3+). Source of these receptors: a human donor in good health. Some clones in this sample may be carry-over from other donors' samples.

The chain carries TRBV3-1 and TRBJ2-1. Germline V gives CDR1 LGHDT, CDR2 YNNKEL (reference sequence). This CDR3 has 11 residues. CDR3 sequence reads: CASSQEHEQFF.

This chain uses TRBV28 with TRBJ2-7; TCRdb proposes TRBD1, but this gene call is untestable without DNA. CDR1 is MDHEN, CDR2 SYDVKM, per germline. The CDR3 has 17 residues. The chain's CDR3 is CASSPLEEQTSMYEQYF.

CDR3 amino acids: CSVEEGGGLTDTQYF. The chain joins TRBV29-1 to TRBJ2-3; without DNA, the TCRdb call of TRBD2 cannot be checked. Looked up from germline, CDR1 is SQVTM and CDR2 is ANQGSEA. The length of the CDR3 is 15 residues.

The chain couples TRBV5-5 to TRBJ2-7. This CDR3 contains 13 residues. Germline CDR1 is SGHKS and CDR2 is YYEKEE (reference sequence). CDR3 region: CASSFTPAYEQYF. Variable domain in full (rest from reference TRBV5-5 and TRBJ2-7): DAGVTQSPTHLIKTRGQQVTLRCSPISGHKSVSWYQQVLGQGPQFIFQYYEKEERGRGNFPDRFSARQFPNYSSELNVNALLLGDSALYLCASSFTPAYEQYFGPGTRLTVT.

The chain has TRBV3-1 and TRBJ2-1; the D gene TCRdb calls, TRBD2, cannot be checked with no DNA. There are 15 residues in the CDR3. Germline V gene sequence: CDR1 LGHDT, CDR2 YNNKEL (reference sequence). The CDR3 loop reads CASSQLLAGANEQFF.

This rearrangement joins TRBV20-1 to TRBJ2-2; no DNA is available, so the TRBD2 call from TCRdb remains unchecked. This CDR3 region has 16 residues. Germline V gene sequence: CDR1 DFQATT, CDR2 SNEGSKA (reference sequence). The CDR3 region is CSARMEAGRNTGELFF.

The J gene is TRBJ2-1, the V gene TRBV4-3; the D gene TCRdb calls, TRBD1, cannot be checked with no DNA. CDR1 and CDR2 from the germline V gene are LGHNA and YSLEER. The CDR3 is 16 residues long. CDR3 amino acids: CASSQETGGTYNEQFF.

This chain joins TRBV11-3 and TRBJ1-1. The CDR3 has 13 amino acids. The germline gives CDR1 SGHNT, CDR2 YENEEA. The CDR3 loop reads CASSLDGNTEAFF.

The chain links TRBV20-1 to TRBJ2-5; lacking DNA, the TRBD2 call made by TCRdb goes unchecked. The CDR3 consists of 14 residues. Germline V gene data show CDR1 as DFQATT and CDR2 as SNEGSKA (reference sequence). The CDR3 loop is CSAEGLAGEETQYF.

CDR3 loop: CASSQGAGSYEQYF. V usage is TRBV4-1 and J usage is TRBJ2-7; TCRdb calls TRBD2, which cannot be checked without DNA. The CDR3 contains 14 residues. Germline CDR1 and CDR2: MGHRA and YSYEKL.

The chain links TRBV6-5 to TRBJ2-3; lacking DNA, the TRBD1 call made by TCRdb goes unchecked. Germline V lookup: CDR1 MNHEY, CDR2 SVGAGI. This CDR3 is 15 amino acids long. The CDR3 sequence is CASSLQVDSADTQYF.

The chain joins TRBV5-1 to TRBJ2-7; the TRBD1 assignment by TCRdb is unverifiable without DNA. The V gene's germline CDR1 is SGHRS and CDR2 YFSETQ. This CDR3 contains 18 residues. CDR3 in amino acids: CASSLEGTGVNFLHEQYF.

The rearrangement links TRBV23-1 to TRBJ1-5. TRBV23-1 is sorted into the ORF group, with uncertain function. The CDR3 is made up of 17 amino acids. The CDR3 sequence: CASSHARWWGLDQPQHF.

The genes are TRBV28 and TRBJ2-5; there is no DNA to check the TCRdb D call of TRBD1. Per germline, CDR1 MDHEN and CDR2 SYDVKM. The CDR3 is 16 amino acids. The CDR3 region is CASSPLWTGGQETQYF.

CDR3: CASSWPSLDGNTEAFF. The J gene is TRBJ1-1, the V gene TRBV7-9. The germline gives CDR1 SEHNR, CDR2 FQNEAQ (reference sequence). The CDR3 totals 16 residues. Drawing the rest from reference TRBV7-9 and TRBJ1-1, the complete variable domain is DTGVSQNPRHKITKRGQNVTFRCDPISEHNRLYWYRQTLGQGPEFLTYFQNEAQLEKSRLLSDRFSAERPKGSFSTLEIQRTEQGDSAMYLCASSWPSLDGNTEAFFGQGTRLTVV.

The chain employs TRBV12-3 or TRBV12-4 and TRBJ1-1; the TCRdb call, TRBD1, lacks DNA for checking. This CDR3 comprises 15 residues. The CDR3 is CASRGQGSENTEAFF.

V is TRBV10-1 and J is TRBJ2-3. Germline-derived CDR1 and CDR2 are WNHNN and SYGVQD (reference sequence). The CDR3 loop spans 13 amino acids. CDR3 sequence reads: CASRHTGADTQYF.

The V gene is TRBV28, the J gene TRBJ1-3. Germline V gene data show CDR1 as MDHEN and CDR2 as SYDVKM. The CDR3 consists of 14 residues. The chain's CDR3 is CASSPTVYGNTIYF.

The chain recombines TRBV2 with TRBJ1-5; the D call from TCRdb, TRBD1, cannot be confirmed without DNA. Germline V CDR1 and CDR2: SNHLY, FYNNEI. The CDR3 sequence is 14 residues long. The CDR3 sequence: CAIWTGVGNQPQHF.